This TCR beta chain was profiled in a study of Graves' ophthalmopathy and Graves' hyperthyroidism. Overall study findings and caveats: Sensitivity of approximately 88% and specificity of about 81% were achieved when a 13-signature model separated ophthalmopathy from stable hyperthyroidism.

As the template, RNA transcripts were used to amplify TCR beta CDR3 regions. First-round RT-PCR relied on HTBI primers, and a second-round multiplex PCR came next. From the multiplex PCR reads, TCRdb called clonotypes with MiXCR, one entry per CDR3 protein. The table lists 210,000 or so distinct CDR3 sequences, under 30% of them singletons. This clonotype was seen at least ten times. Its target is unknown. This clonotype was sampled from a man aged 45-60 years with Graves' ophthalmopathy. The sample taken for sequencing was peripheral blood.

The DNA of the CDR3 is TGTGCCAGCAGTTGGGGCAGCGAGCAGTACTTC. Its protein product is CASSWGSEQYF. J is TRBJ2-7 and V is TRBV6-5; TRBD1 is a possible D gene (5 bases). V lost 4 bases and J lost 6, with 7 bases in between. The CDR3 has 11 amino acids. CDR1 is MNHEY, CDR2 SVGAGI, per germline.